This entry concerns a single TCR beta chain. Its target is not known. The sample has other DNA sequences that encode this CDR3 too. Looked up from germline, CDR1 is MNHNY and CDR2 is SVGAGI (reference sequence). The V and J ends lost 0 bases and 5 bases, in that order; junction bases with no gene match: 1. The CDR3 spans 14 residues. The sample originates from a study of shared clonotypes between healthy human individuals. The deep-level immunoSEQ assay was used. Sequencing used immunoSEQ multiplex PCR; TCRdb keeps in-frame clones, though not all of them. The profile covers more than 2 million clones, with about 94% appearing a single time and 0.9% to 1.3% taken by the ten largest. Naive CD8 isolation took CD45RO-negative cells positively selected for CCR7 and excluded terminally differentiated effector memory CD45RA+ cells. Broader study findings: Enrolling few donors narrowed the genetic and exposure-history diversity that was represented.

The TCR sequence derives from a man aged 18 to 30 in good health. Source material: naive CD8+ T cells sorted from blood. The V call is TRBV6-6, the J call TRBJ2-7, with 10 bases fitting TRBD1. This CDR3 reads CASSYSGTGDEQYF. CDR3 coding DNA: TGTGCCAGCAGTTACTCAGGGACAGGGGACGAGCAGTACTTC.